Following are 9 T cell receptor beta chains from one sample sequenced in a study of T cell repertoires in cytomegalovirus infection. What these receptors recognize is not known. One entry per CDR3 protein results from TCRdb running MiXCR on the reads. The table shows about 340,000 distinct CDR3 sequences, with 25% to 35% occurring only once. The starting material was cultured PBMCs, obtained from culture after CMV antigen stimulation. These TCRs come from a human donor in good health (CMV status not recorded). Some clones in this sample may be carry-over from other donors' samples.

This chain joins TRBV11-2 and TRBJ2-2; 9 nucleotides agree with TRBD2. Trimming cost V 3 bases and J 7 bases; bases outside gene matches: 6. Germline V gene sequence: CDR1 SGHAT, CDR2 FQNNGV. This CDR3 has 15 residues. The CDR3 DNA reads as TGTGCCAGCAGCTTGCGGGGGGGCCGGGACGGGGAGCTGTTTTTT. This sequence encodes CASSLRGGRDGELFF.

The chain is built from TRBV11-2 and TRBJ1-1; maybe TRBD1 (6 bases). The germline V gene encodes CDR1 SGHAT and CDR2 FQNNGV. The CDR3 extends over 15 amino acids. The V gene lost 1 base and the J gene lost 7 bases, with 16 bases spanning the gap. CDR3 residues: CASSLAGPGADEAFF. In nucleotides, the CDR3 is TGTGCCAGCAGCTTAGCCGGTCCAGGGGCTGATGAAGCTTTCTTT.

The chain links TRBV9 to TRBJ1-2; TRBD1 matches 9 bases. Germline CDR1 reads SGDLS; CDR2 reads YYNGEE. The CDR3 has 15 amino acids. The J segment lost 5 bases and the V segment lost 4 bases, leaving 9 bases of the junction unmatched. In DNA, the CDR3 is TGTGCCAGCAGCCCGTGGACCGGGACAGGGTATGGCTACACCTTC. Its translation: CASSPWTGTGYGYTF.

The CDR3 DNA reads as TGTGCCAGCAGCCCCTGGACAGGGGCATCCTCTGGAAACACCATATATTTT. Its protein is CASSPWTGASSGNTIYF. This chain links TRBV7-9 with TRBJ1-3, with TRBD1 identical over 9 bases. V trimming: 5 bases; J trimming: 0 bases; junction bases outside the gene matches: 8. CDR3 length equals 17 residues. Per the germline V gene, CDR1 is SEHNR and CDR2 is FQNEAQ (reference sequence).

The chain uses TRBV28 and TRBJ2-7; 9 bases are a match to TRBD2. The CDR3 is made up of 16 amino acids. Germline V gives CDR1 MDHEN, CDR2 SYDVKM. V shed 3 bases, J shed 4 bases, and the junction held 10 bases outside the gene matches. The CDR3 is CASSFLVSGGSYEQYF. Written as DNA, the CDR3 is TGTGCCAGCAGTTTCCTTGTTAGCGGGGGCAGTTACGAGCAGTACTTC.

This chain connects TRBV2 to TRBJ2-3; 8 nucleotides match TRBD2. This CDR3 contains 16 residues. Per the germline V gene, CDR1 is SNHLY and CDR2 is FYNNEI. V was pared by 4 bases and J by 0 bases, with 6 bases of the junction left unmatched. CDR3 in amino acids: CASSVDSGVSTDTQYF. CDR3 nucleotide sequence: TGTGCCAGCAGTGTTGATAGCGGGGTGAGCACAGATACGCAGTATTTT.

The sample holds a few counts of this clonotype. This sequence joins TRBV19 and TRBJ2-2; the match to TRBD1 covers 7 bases. Germline assignment: CDR1 LNHDA and CDR2 SQIVND (reference sequence). The ends lost 6 bases at V and 0 bases at J; junction bases unmatched: 4. The CDR3 consists of 15 residues. CDR3 protein: CASRRQGTNTGELFF. In DNA form, the CDR3 reads TGTGCCAGTAGAAGACAGGGAACGAACACCGGGGAGCTGTTTTTT.

This clonotype was observed a few times. The chain is built from TRBV15 and TRBJ2-3, with a tentative D call TRBD2 (6 bases). CDR1 is LNHNV, CDR2 YYDKDF, per germline (reference sequence). Between the trimmed V and J ends, which lost 3 bases and 2 bases, there was a span of 12 bases. CDR3 length: 15 amino acids. As DNA, the CDR3 is TGTGCCACCAGCAGTAGTGCGGGGTCCACAGATACGCAGTATTTT. Protein: CATSSSAGSTDTQYF.

This clonotype has only a few counts. The chain has TRBV29-1 and TRBJ2-1; D uncertain. The V gene's germline CDR1 is SQVTM and CDR2 ANQGSEA. The CDR3 is 15 residues long. V was clipped by 1 base and J by 1 base, with 11 bases between them. CDR3 residues: CSVEGTEGSYNEQFF. In DNA, the CDR3 is TGCAGCGTTGAAGGAACGGAAGGTTCCTACAATGAGCAGTTCTTC.